One sample yielded the 27 T cell receptor beta chains listed below, sequenced in a study of blood T cells in healthy people across ages. Together with a sample-barcoded 5' primer, a J-beta primer mix was included in a second PCR lasting about 7 to 11 cycles. TCRdb reprocessed the 5' RACE reads via MiXCR and lists one record per CDR3 protein. The data hold around 1,900,000 distinct CDR3 sequences, with about 39% observed a single time. Source material: blood. Receptors were obtained from a human donor in good health.

The chain joins TRBV29-1 to TRBJ1-2; the D is unclear. The germline CDR1 and CDR2 sequences are SQVTM and ANQGSEA. This CDR3 has 11 residues. Trimming cost V 5 bases and J 8 bases, with 12 bases left between them. The CDR3 nucleotides read TGCAGCGTTCTATCCGCTGGGGGCTACACCTTC. As protein: CSVLSAGGYTF.

For this clonotype: The conserved phenylalanine or tryptophan normally closing the CDR3 is absent here, so this likely arose from a read error. V is TRBV6-5 and J is TRBJ2-4; D possibly uses TRBD1 or TRBD2 (5 bases each). Germline CDR1 reads MNHEY; CDR2 reads SVGAGI. The CDR3 contains 14 residues. Trimming cost V 0 bases and J 13 bases, with 16 bases left between them. CDR3 in amino acids: CASSYSGAPRAQYC. CDR3 DNA sequence: TGTGCCAGCAGTTACTCCGGGGCCCCGAGGGCCCAGTACTGC.

This clonotype was recorded a few times. This chain joins TRBV7-3 and TRBJ2-1; 10 bases map to TRBD1. The CDR3 totals 15 residues. Per the germline V gene, CDR1 is SGHTA and CDR2 is FQGTGA. V dropped 4 bases and J dropped 5; count of bases not matched to a gene: 5. This CDR3 reads CASSWGTGADNEQFF. In DNA form, the CDR3 reads TGTGCCAGCAGCTGGGGGACAGGGGCTGACAATGAGCAGTTCTTC. Based on the CDR3 plus reference TRBV7-3 and TRBJ2-1, the full variable domain is GAGVSQTPSNKVTEKGKYVELRCDPISGHTALYWYRQSLGQGPEFLIYFQGTGAADDSGLPNDRFFAVRPEGSVSTLKIQRTERGDSAVYLCASSWGTGADNEQFFGPGTRLTVL.

The chain links TRBV7-3 to TRBJ1-1; D gene ambiguous. Per the germline V gene, CDR1 is SGHTA and CDR2 is FQGTGA. CDR3 size: 16 residues. Trimming left V 1 base short and J 8 bases short, with 20 bases between. The CDR3 region is CASSLNAQVAAEEAFF. CDR3 DNA sequence: TGTGCCAGCAGCTTAAACGCCCAGGTCGCAGCCGAGGAAGCTTTCTTT.

The chain has TRBV28 and TRBJ2-1; D may be TRBD2 (6 bases). Deletions cut 5 bases from V and 6 bases from J, with 17 bases between. The germline CDR1 and CDR2 sequences are MDHEN and SYDVKM. The CDR3 is 15 amino acids. The DNA for the CDR3 is TGTGCCAGCAGTGCGCCTGGGACTTTACTCAATGAGCAGTTCTTC. Translating gives CASSAPGTLLNEQFF.

This clonotype appeared a single time. This rearrangement joins TRBV3-1 to TRBJ2-5; D is undetermined. Gene TRBJ2-7 matches the end of the DNA better, so the J call may be wrong. Germline V gene sequence: CDR1 LGHDT, CDR2 YNNKEL (reference sequence). The CDR3 totals 12 residues. This CDR3 is CASSQVFDEQYF. The CDR3 nucleotides read TGTGCCAGCAGCCAAGTTTTTGACGAGCAGTACTTC.

This clonotype was recorded a few times. The chain has TRBV7-8 and TRBJ1-6; D unclear. There are 14 residues in the CDR3. Germline CDR1 is SGHVS and CDR2 is FQNEAQ. V was trimmed by 5 bases and J by 7 bases, leaving 12 bases between them. The CDR3 sequence is CASSQAQKNSPLHF. CDR3 bases: TGTGCCAGCAGCCAAGCCCAGAAAAATTCACCCCTCCACTTT.

The V gene is TRBV20-1, the J gene TRBJ2-7; 7 nucleotides match TRBD2. Trimming at V came to 3 bases and at J to 1 base, leaving 12 bases not matched to a gene. The germline V gene encodes CDR1 DFQATT and CDR2 SNEGSKA (reference sequence). CDR3 length: 16 residues. DNA for the CDR3: TGCAGTGCTAGGGCCCCACAAGCGGGAAAATCCTACGAGCAGTACTTC. Amino acid sequence: CSARAPQAGKSYEQYF.

The chain combines TRBV5-1 with TRBJ2-2, with D perhaps TRBD1 (5 bases). V was clipped by 3 bases and J by 6 bases, with 15 bases between them. The length of the CDR3 is 15 residues. The germline gives CDR1 SGHRS, CDR2 YFSETQ. The CDR3 DNA follows: TGCGCCAGCAGCTCCCTGGAAGGGGATGCCGGGGAGCTGTTTTTT. Amino acids: CASSSLEGDAGELFF.

This clonotype was observed a handful of times. The chain is built from TRBV24-1 and TRBJ2-6, with a tentative D call TRBD1 (5 bases). Germline CDR1 reads KGHDR; CDR2 reads SFDVKD. The CDR3 has 16 amino acids. V was cut by 6 bases and J by 2 bases, with 13 bases left in between. CDR3 sequence reads: CATSYPTGAGANVLTF. Here the CDR3 DNA reads TGTGCCACCAGTTACCCTACAGGCGCTGGGGCCAACGTCCTGACTTTC.

The genes are TRBV9 and TRBJ1-2, with a possible D match to TRBD1 (6 bases). Germline V CDR1 and CDR2: SGDLS, YYNGEE. V lost 0 bases and J lost 7, with 13 bases in between. The CDR3 sequence is 14 residues long. The CDR3 DNA follows: TGTGCCAGCAGCGTAGTATCTCAGGGGCTTGGCTACACCTTC. Protein: CASSVVSQGLGYTF.

This chain uses TRBV7-2 with TRBJ2-1; weak D call: TRBD2 (5 bases). The V end was cut by 5 bases, the J end by 5 bases, with 13 bases between. This CDR3 comprises 14 residues. From germline, CDR1 is SGHTA and CDR2 FQGNSA. Written as DNA, the CDR3 is TGTGCCAGCAGCGCCGCGCGGGTCGACAATGAGCAGTTCTTC. This codes for CASSAARVDNEQFF.

The chain employs TRBV29-1 and TRBJ1-2, with 9 bases lining up with TRBD1. The J segment lost 5 bases and the V segment lost 3 bases, leaving 10 bases of the junction unmatched. CDR3 length: 15 amino acids. Germline V gene lookup returns CDR1 SQVTM and CDR2 ANQGSEA. The CDR3 loop reads CSVDAADRGGYGYTF. The CDR3 coding sequence is TGCAGCGTTGATGCAGCGGACAGGGGTGGGTATGGCTACACCTTC.

This chain joins TRBV4-1 and TRBJ2-2, with D perhaps TRBD1 (5 bases). The CDR3 extends over 16 amino acids. From germline, CDR1 is MGHRA and CDR2 YSYEKL. The V gene lost 3 bases and the J gene lost 6 bases, with 17 bases spanning the gap. The CDR3 nucleotides are TGCGCCAGCAGCCACGTCGTCAGGGTAACTCCCGGGGAGCTGTTTTTT. This encodes CASSHVVRVTPGELFF.

The V gene is TRBV6-5, the J gene TRBJ1-2, with 9 positions matching TRBD1. V was pared by 5 bases and J by 5 bases, with 6 bases of the junction left unmatched. The CDR3 is 14 amino acids. Germline CDR1 MNHEY, CDR2 SVGAGI. Written as DNA, the CDR3 is TGTGCCAGCAGTCGGACAGGGGTGATGTATGGCTACACCTTC. The encoded protein is CASSRTGVMYGYTF.

The chain carries TRBV6-6 and TRBJ1-4, with D unresolved. CDR3 length equals 15 residues. Germline values: CDR1 MNHNY, CDR2 SVGAGI (reference sequence). V dropped 6 bases and J dropped 0 bases, with 11 bases sitting between them. The CDR3 DNA follows: TGTGCCAGCAGATCCACAGCGGCAACTAATGAAAAACTGTTTTTT. It translates to CASRSTAATNEKLFF.

The chain employs TRBV2 and TRBJ2-2; 10 bases fit TRBD2. The CDR3 consists of 16 residues. Looked up from germline, CDR1 is SNHLY and CDR2 is FYNNEI. J lost 5 bases, V lost 6 bases, and 9 bases had no gene match. Here the CDR3 DNA reads TGTGCCAGCAGCCAGCGGGGGGGGTTTGGTACCGGGGAGCTGTTTTTT. It translates to CASSQRGGFGTGELFF. The complete variable domain, with remaining parts taken from reference TRBV2 and TRBJ2-2, reads EPEVTQTPSHQVTQMGQEVILRCVPISNHLYFYWYRQILGQKVEFLVSFYNNEISEKSEIFDDQFSVERPDGSNFTLKIRSTKLEDSAMYFCASSQRGGFGTGELFFGEGSRLTVL.

The V gene is TRBV29-1, the J gene TRBJ1-1; the D gene is possibly TRBD1 (5 bases). CDR1 is SQVTM and CDR2 is ANQGSEA in the germline V gene. V shed 1 base and J shed 4 bases, with 10 bases lying between them. The CDR3 extends over 13 amino acids. The CDR3, as DNA: TGCAGCGTTGAAGGAGGGGAGAGCACTGAAGCTTTCTTT. As protein: CSVEGGESTEAFF.

This clonotype was seen only once. The V call is TRBV7-8, the J call TRBJ2-1, with TRBD2 as a possible D gene (5 bases). V lost 1 base and J lost 8, with 15 bases in between. Per the germline V gene, CDR1 is SGHVS and CDR2 is FQNEAQ. The CDR3 sequence is 15 residues long. The CDR3 region has the DNA TGTGCCAGCAGCTTAGTGCCCGAGGGCATGGATGAGCAGTTCTTC. Translating it yields CASSLVPEGMDEQFF. Combining the CDR3 with reference TRBV7-8 and TRBJ2-1 gives the whole variable domain GAGVSQSPRYKVAKRGQDVALRCDPISGHVSLFWYQQALGQGPEFLTYFQNEAQLDKSGLPSDRFFAERPEGSVSTLKIQRTQQEDSAVYLCASSLVPEGMDEQFFGPGTRLTVL.

The chain's CDR3 is CASRQYAGDVQYF. CDR3 nucleotide sequence: TGTGCCAGCAGACAATACGCGGGCGACGTGCAGTACTTC. The chain employs TRBV7-2 and TRBJ2-7; TRBD2 is a possible D gene (5 bases). The ends were cut back, 6 bases at V and 9 bases at J, with 18 bases in the middle. The CDR3 is 13 residues long. Per the germline V gene, CDR1 is SGHTA and CDR2 is FQGNSA.

Only a few counts were recorded for this clonotype. V gene TRBV4-1 combines with J gene TRBJ2-7, with a possible D match to TRBD2 (6 bases). CDR3 size: 14 residues. The V gene lost 5 bases and the J gene lost 1 base, with 12 bases spanning the gap. Germline CDR1 reads MGHRA; CDR2 reads YSYEKL. CDR3 sequence: CASSITAGSYEQYF. For the CDR3, the DNA is TGCGCCAGCAGCATCACCGCGGGATCCTACGAGCAGTACTTC.

Ten or more counts support this clonotype. The chain is built from TRBV7-8 and TRBJ2-3; no clear D gene. Trimming took 2 bases from V and 2 from J, leaving 5 bases between them. CDR1 and CDR2 from the germline V gene are SGHVS and FQNEAQ. The CDR3 covers 13 residues. CDR3 sequence reads: CASSLMATDTQYF. The CDR3, as DNA: TGTGCCAGCAGCTTAATGGCCACAGATACGCAGTATTTT. Looking up the rest from reference TRBV7-8 and TRBJ2-3 gives the full variable domain: GAGVSQSPRYKVAKRGQDVALRCDPISGHVSLFWYQQALGQGPEFLTYFQNEAQLDKSGLPSDRFFAERPEGSVSTLKIQRTQQEDSAVYLCASSLMATDTQYFGPGTRLTVL.

V and J are TRBV6-1 and TRBJ1-2, with D unclear. Germline V gives CDR1 MNHNS, CDR2 SASEGT. The CDR3 covers 13 residues. V was cut by 2 bases and J by 2 bases, with 6 bases left in between. This chain's CDR3 is CASSEQPNYGYTF. The CDR3 nucleotides read TGTGCCAGCAGTGAACAACCAAACTATGGCTACACCTTC.

The chain combines TRBV9 with TRBJ2-3; 8 bases are shared with TRBD2. The CDR3 is 16 residues long. Losses at the gene ends were 2 bases for V and 0 bases for J; bases not matched to a gene: 5. Germline V CDR1 and CDR2: SGDLS, YYNGEE. CDR3 DNA: TGTGCCAGCAGCGTTCGGGGGGGAGATAGCACAGATACGCAGTATTTT. Protein sequence: CASSVRGGDSTDTQYF.

This chain links TRBV20-1 with TRBJ2-1; D might be TRBD2 (5 bases). This CDR3 comprises 14 residues. Germline V lookup: CDR1 DFQATT, CDR2 SNEGSKA (reference sequence). V lost 0 bases, J lost 4 bases, and 10 bases lay in between. CDR3 sequence reads: CSARDLRGYNEQFF. The DNA for the CDR3 is TGCAGTGCTAGAGATCTCCGGGGTTACAATGAGCAGTTCTTC.

The chain is built from TRBV6-5 and TRBJ1-4; TRBD1 might be the D (5 bases). The CDR3 has 14 residues. V was clipped by 8 bases and J by 10 bases, with 20 bases between them. Germline-derived CDR1 and CDR2 are MNHEY and SVGAGI. This CDR3 reads CASRLAQGFGKLFF. In DNA form, the CDR3 reads TGTGCCAGCCGACTCGCTCAGGGATTTGGAAAACTGTTTTTT.

This chain connects TRBV4-3 to TRBJ1-1; no reliable D call. Trimming took 0 bases from V and 10 from J, leaving 18 bases between them. CDR1 LGHNA and CDR2 YSLEER come from the germline V gene. CDR3 length equals 15 residues. The CDR3: CASSQDSVGLVGAFF. The CDR3 nucleotides read TGCGCCAGCAGCCAAGATTCGGTGGGTTTGGTAGGAGCTTTCTTT.